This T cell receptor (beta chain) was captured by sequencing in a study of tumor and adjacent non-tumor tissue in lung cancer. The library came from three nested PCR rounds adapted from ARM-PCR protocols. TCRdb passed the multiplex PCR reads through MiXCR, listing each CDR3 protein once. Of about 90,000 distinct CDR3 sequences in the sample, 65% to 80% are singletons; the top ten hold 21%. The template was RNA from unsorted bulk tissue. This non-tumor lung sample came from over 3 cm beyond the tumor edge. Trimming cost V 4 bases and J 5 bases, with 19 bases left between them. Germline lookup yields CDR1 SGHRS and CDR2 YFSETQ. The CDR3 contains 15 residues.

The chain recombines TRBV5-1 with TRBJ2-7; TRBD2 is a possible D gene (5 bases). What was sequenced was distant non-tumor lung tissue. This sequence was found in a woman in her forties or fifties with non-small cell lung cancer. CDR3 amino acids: CASSHIARAANEQYF. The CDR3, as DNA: TGCGCCAGCAGCCACATAGCGAGAGCCGCTAACGAGCAGTACTTC.